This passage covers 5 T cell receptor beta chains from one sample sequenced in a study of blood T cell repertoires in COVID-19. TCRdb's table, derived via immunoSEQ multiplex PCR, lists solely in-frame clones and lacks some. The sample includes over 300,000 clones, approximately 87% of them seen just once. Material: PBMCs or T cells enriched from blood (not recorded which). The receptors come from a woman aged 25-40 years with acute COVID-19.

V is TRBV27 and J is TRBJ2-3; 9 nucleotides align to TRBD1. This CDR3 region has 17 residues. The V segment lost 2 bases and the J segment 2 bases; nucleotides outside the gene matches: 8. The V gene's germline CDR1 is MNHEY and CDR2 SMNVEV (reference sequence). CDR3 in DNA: TGTGCCAGCAGTTTAATTCCGGGACAGGGATTCACAGATACGCAGTATTTT. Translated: CASSLIPGQGFTDTQYF.

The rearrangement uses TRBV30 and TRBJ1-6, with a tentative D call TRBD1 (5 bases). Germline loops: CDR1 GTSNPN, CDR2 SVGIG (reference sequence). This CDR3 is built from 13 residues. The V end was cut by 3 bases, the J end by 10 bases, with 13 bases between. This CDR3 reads CAWREGRQSPLHF. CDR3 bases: TGTGCCTGGAGGGAGGGGAGGCAATCACCCCTCCACTTT.

The CDR3 DNA follows: TGTGCCAGCAGCCCCAGGGGCGGGAGTGAGCAGTTCTTC. Encoded protein: CASSPRGGSEQFF. V gene TRBV7-3 combines with J gene TRBJ2-1, with D possibly being TRBD2 (7 bases). Germline CDR1 SGHTA, CDR2 FQGTGA. V was shortened by 5 bases and J by 9 bases, with 14 bases between the two germline ends. The CDR3 runs 13 residues.

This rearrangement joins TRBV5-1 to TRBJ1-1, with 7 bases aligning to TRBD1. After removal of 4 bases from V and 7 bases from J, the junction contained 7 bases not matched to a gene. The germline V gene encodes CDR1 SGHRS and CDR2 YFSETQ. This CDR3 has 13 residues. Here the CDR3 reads CASSGTAVSEAFF. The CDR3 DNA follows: TGCGCCAGCAGCGGGACAGCTGTAAGTGAAGCTTTCTTT.

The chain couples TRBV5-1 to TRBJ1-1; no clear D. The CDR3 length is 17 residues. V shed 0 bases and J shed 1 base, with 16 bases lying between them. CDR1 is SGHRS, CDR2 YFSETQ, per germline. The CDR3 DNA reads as TGCGCCAGCAGCTTGGAGGGTGGCGGGTTTCGGAACACTGAAGCTTTCTTT. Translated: CASSLEGGGFRNTEAFF.